Presented here are 5 T cell receptor beta chains from one specimen sequenced in a study of T cells after yellow fever vaccination. TCRdb ran MiXCR on the 5' RACE reads and lists one entry per CDR3 protein. The sample has 300,000 to 350,000 distinct CDR3 sequences; around 4.5% are singletons. The input for sequencing was PBMCs, taken 15 days after the yellow fever booster vaccination. The receptors come from a man aged 18-30 years who received the YFV17D yellow fever vaccine.

The rearrangement uses TRBV2 and TRBJ2-4, with D unclear. Germline CDR1 reads SNHLY; CDR2 reads FYNNEI. The CDR3 is 14 residues long. Between the trimmed V and J ends, which lost 8 bases and 0 bases, there was a span of 11 bases. As DNA, the CDR3 is TGTGCCAGCCACGAGACCATAGCCAAAAACATTCAGTACTTC. Translated: CASHETIAKNIQYF.

This clonotype has only a few counts. The chain links TRBV5-1 to TRBJ1-4; 7 positions agree with TRBD1. V gave up 5 bases and J gave up 5 bases; unmatched junction bases: 9. The CDR3 sequence is 15 residues long. CDR1 SGHRS and CDR2 YFSETQ come from the germline V gene. As DNA, the CDR3 is TGCGCCAGCAGTCCCAGTTCGGGACAGAATGAAAAACTGTTTTTT. This codes for CASSPSSGQNEKLFF.

This clonotype was detected ten times or more. The chain couples TRBV6-5 to TRBJ1-4; D call uncertain. The V end lost 6 bases, the J end lost 8 bases, and 10 bases lay between the germline ends. Per the germline V gene, CDR1 is MNHEY and CDR2 is SVGAGI. This CDR3 has 12 amino acids. CDR3 amino acids: CASRTGREKLFF. CDR3 coding DNA: TGTGCCAGCAGGACGGGCAGGGAAAAACTGTTTTTT.

This clonotype occurred many times. The chain recombines TRBV20-1 with TRBJ1-5; 7 bases match TRBD1. The length of the CDR3 is 15 residues. Germline V gives CDR1 DFQATT, CDR2 SNEGSKA (reference sequence). Losses at the gene ends were 0 bases for V and 0 bases for J; bases not matched to a gene: 2. In DNA, the CDR3 is TGCAGTGCTAGAGAGGCAGGGGGTAGCAATCAGCCCCAGCATTTT. Amino acid sequence: CSAREAGGSNQPQHF.

The V and J genes are TRBV20-1 and TRBJ2-3; D not certain. Germline CDR1 reads DFQATT; CDR2 reads SNEGSKA (reference sequence). The CDR3 has 14 residues. The V end was cut by 6 bases, the J end by 2 bases, with 15 bases between. The CDR3 here is CSAPWGTATDTQYF. The CDR3 DNA follows: TGCAGTGCCCCCTGGGGAACTGCCACAGATACGCAGTATTTT.